This T cell receptor (beta chain) is drawn from a study of T-cell memory formation after mild COVID-19. Turning to the study itself: In these data, TCR clusters were largely donor specific. Study-wide results and limits: There were some responding clones in pre-infection memory, which suggested that cross-reactive memory had joined. A second wave expanding day 15 to 37 was CD4+-biased; contracting clones were balanced.

CDR1 is MNHEY, CDR2 SMNVEV, per germline (reference sequence). The ends were cut back, 5 bases at V and 2 bases at J, with 22 bases in the middle. The CDR3 runs 17 residues. TCRdb re-called the 5' RACE reads through MiXCR, storing one row per CDR3 protein. This table has 470,000 or so distinct CDR3 sequences, around 17% appearing once. As regards this clonotype: Its antigen is still unknown.

Sequencing was performed on PBMCs or a T cell subset sorted from them (not recorded which). The chain combines TRBV27 with TRBJ2-7; D possibly corresponds to TRBD1 (6 bases). This clonotype was sampled from a man between 18 and 35 years old who had mild COVID-19 (a few samples of this study predate the infection). Cell type and time point are not known. For the CDR3, the DNA is TGTGCCAGCAGTATCCTCCGGGACACAAGAACGGCCTACGAGCAGTACTTC. This codes for CASSILRDTRTAYEQYF.